Listed here are 8 T cell receptor beta chains from one sample, sequenced in a study of response to subunit inactivated influenza vaccine. A single record per CDR3 protein comes from TCRdb applying MiXCR to the RT-PCR reads. The sample has 800,000 or so distinct CDR3 sequences; over 20% are singletons. The starting material was PBMCs from blood, obtained less than 6 days after vaccination. The receptors were gathered from a man in his fifties or sixties who received an inactivated influenza vaccine.

The gene calls are TRBV11-2 and TRBJ2-5; 14 bases agree with TRBD2. Losses at the gene ends were 5 bases for V and 2 bases for J; bases not matched to a gene: 16. CDR3 length: 20 residues. Germline V CDR1 and CDR2: SGHAT, FQNNGV. CDR3 DNA sequence: TGTGCCAGCAGCCATTACCCGGGACTAGCGGGAGACTACCAACAAGAGACCCAGTACTTC. This codes for CASSHYPGLAGDYQQETQYF. Using reference TRBV11-2 and TRBJ2-5 for the parts outside the CDR3, the full variable domain is EAGVAQSPRYKIIEKRQSVAFWCNPISGHATLYWYQQILGQGPKLLIQFQNNGVVDDSQLPKDRFSAERLKGVDSTLKIQPAKLEDSAVYLCASSHYPGLAGDYQQETQYFGPGTRLLVL.

This clonotype was observed a few times. The chain uses TRBV29-1 and TRBJ2-7; 8 positions match TRBD1. V lost 6 bases and J lost 1; bases outside the gene matches: 8. The CDR3 has 14 residues. In germline, CDR1 is SQVTM, CDR2 ANQGSEA. Here the CDR3 reads CSVRTGLRSYEQYF. DNA of the CDR3: TGCAGCGTCCGGACAGGGTTGAGGTCCTACGAGCAGTACTTC.

Here the CDR3 reads CASSQGTSGGIDEQFF. CDR3 nucleotide sequence: TGCGCCAGCAGCCAAGGGACTAGCGGGGGGATCGATGAGCAGTTCTTC. V usage is TRBV4-3 and J usage is TRBJ2-1; 14 bases match TRBD2. The CDR3 has 16 residues. V shed 1 base, J shed 8 bases, and the junction held 4 bases outside the gene matches. Germline CDR1 is LGHNA and CDR2 is YSLEER.

This chain uses TRBV7-8 with TRBJ2-1, with D possibly matching TRBD2 (5 bases). This CDR3 region has 12 residues. CDR1 and CDR2 (germline): SGHVS, FQNEAQ. Trimming removed 1 base at V and 15 bases at J, with 13 bases between. The CDR3 nucleotides read TGTGCCAGCAGCTTAGATTGGAGGTTTCCGTTCTTC. The encoded protein is CASSLDWRFPFF.

This clonotype was seen a handful of times. The chain is built from TRBV23-1 and TRBJ2-4; TRBD1 matches 9 bases. TRBV23-1 is marked as an open reading frame, function uncertain. The V segment lost 0 bases and the J segment 7 bases; nucleotides outside the gene matches: 16. The CDR3 runs 19 residues. The CDR3 spells CASSQSRGRQGEVKNIQYF. As DNA, the CDR3 is TGCGCCAGCAGTCAATCCCGCGGGCGACAGGGGGAGGTCAAGAACATTCAGTACTTC.

There are many counts of this clonotype. This chain uses TRBV7-2 with TRBJ2-7, with TRBD2 matching 7 bases. With 9 bases clipped from V and 2 bases from J, the junction kept 4 bases outside the gene matches. Germline values: CDR1 SGHTA, CDR2 FQGNSA. The CDR3 spans 12 residues. DNA for the CDR3: TGTGCCAGTAGCCGGGGGGCCTACGAGCAGTACTTC. Amino acid sequence: CASSRGAYEQYF.

This clonotype was counted a few times. J is TRBJ1-1 and V is TRBV7-8, with unresolved D. The germline V gene has CDR1 SGHVS and CDR2 FQNEAQ. The CDR3 runs to 14 residues. Between the trimmed V and J ends, which lost 4 bases and 0 bases, there was a span of 9 bases. The CDR3: CASSWAMMNTEAFF. The CDR3 DNA reads TGTGCCAGCAGCTGGGCGATGATGAACACTGAAGCTTTCTTT.

This clonotype came up a few times. The V call is TRBV12-3 or TRBV12-4, the J call TRBJ2-7; the D gene is possibly TRBD1 (6 bases). CDR3 length equals 14 residues. V was pared by 5 bases and J by 3 bases, with 14 bases between. CDR3 loop: CASSPLGGIYEQYF. CDR3 coding DNA: TGTGCCAGCAGTCCCCTAGGGGGAATCTACGAGCAGTACTTC.